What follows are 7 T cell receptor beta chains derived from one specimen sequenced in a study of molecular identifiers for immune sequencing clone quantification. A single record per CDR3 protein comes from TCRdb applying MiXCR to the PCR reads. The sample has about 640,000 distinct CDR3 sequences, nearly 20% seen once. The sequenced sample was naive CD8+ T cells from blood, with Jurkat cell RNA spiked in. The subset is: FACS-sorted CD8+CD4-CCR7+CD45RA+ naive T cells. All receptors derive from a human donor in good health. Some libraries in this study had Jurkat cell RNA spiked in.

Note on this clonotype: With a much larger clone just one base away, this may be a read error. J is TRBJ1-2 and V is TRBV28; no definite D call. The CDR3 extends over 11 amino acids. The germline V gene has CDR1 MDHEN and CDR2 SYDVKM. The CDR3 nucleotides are TGTGCCAGCAGTTTTGGGCTTGGCCACACCTTC. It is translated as CASSFGLGHTF.

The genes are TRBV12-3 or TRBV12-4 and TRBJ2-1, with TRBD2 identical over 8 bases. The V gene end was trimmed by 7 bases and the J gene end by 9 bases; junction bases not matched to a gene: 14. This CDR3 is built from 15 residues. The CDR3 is CASNPGLGIRSEQFF. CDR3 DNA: TGTGCCAGCAATCCGGGACTAGGCATTCGTAGTGAGCAGTTCTTC.

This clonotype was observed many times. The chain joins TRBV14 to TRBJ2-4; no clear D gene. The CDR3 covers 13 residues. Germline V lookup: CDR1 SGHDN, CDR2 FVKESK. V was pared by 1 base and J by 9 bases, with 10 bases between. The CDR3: CASSQGGTGIQYF. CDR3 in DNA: TGTGCCAGCAGCCAAGGGGGTACGGGCATTCAGTACTTC.

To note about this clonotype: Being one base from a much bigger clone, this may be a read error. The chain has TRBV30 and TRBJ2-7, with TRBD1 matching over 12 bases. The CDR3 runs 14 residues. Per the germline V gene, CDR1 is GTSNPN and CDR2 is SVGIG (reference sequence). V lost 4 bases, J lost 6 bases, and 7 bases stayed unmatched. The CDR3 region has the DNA TGTGCCTGGAATCGGGGACAGGGGGCATCCGAGCAGTACTTC. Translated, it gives CAWNRGQGASEQYF.

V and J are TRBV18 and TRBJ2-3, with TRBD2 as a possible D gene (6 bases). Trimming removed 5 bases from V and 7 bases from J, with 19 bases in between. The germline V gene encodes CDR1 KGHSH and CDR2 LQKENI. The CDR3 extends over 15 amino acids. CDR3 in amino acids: CASSAGRRGPNTQYF. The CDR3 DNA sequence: TGTGCCAGCTCAGCAGGACGGAGGGGCCCAAATACGCAGTATTTT.

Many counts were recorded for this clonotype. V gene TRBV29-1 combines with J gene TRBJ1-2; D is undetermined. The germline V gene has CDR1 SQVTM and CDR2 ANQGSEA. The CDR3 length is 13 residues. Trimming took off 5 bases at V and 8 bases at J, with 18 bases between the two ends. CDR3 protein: CSVNGIWDPGYTF. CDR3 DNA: TGCAGCGTTAACGGAATCTGGGATCCCGGCTACACCTTC.

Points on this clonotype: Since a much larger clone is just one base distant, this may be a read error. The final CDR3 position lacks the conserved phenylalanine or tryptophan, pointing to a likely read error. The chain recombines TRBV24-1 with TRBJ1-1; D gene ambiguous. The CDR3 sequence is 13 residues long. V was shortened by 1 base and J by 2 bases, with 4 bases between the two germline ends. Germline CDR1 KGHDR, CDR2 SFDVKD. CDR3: CATSDLGNTEAFL. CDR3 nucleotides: TGTGCCACCAGTGATTTAGGTAACACTGAAGCTTTCCTT.